One and the same sample provided the 19 T cell receptor beta chains below, sequenced in a study of blood T cell repertoires in COVID-19. Clones were read by immunoSEQ multiplex PCR, and TCRdb kept only the in-frame ones, dropping some. The sample has about 300,000 clones, approximately 90% seen once; the top ten hold roughly 6.3%. Sequencing input: peripheral blood. These receptors all come from a woman between 50 and 59 years old with COVID-19, enrolled during active disease.

The chain is built from TRBV11-3 and TRBJ2-1; 7 bases fit TRBD2. CDR1 SGHNT and CDR2 YENEEA come from the germline V gene. Trimming at V came to 6 bases and at J to 5 bases, leaving 16 bases not matched to a gene. The CDR3 consists of 17 residues. The CDR3 region has the DNA TGTGCCAGCAGTTTACAATATGTTAGCGGGCGACACAATGAGCAGTTCTTC. It encodes CASSLQYVSGRHNEQFF.

The CDR3 nucleotides are TGTGCCAGCAGCCAGGAGGATCCCGGGACAGGGAGGGAGCAGTACTTC. Its protein is CASSQEDPGTGREQYF. The rearrangement links TRBV11-2 to TRBJ2-7; 9 positions match TRBD1. V shed 5 bases and J 7 bases; nucleotides not matched to a gene: 15. The CDR3 totals 16 residues. The germline gives CDR1 SGHAT, CDR2 FQNNGV. Together with reference TRBV11-2 and TRBJ2-7, the CDR3 gives the full variable domain: EAGVAQSPRYKIIEKRQSVAFWCNPISGHATLYWYQQILGQGPKLLIQFQNNGVVDDSQLPKDRFSAERLKGVDSTLKIQPAKLEDSAVYLCASSQEDPGTGREQYFGPGTRLTVT.

This sequence joins TRBV7-9 and TRBJ2-1, with TRBD2 matching 9 bases. V was pared by 5 bases and J by 1 base, with 6 bases of the junction left unmatched. The CDR3 is 16 amino acids. Germline V CDR1 and CDR2: SEHNR, FQNEAQ (reference sequence). CDR3 region: CASSQTLAGSYNEQFF. The CDR3 region has the DNA TGTGCCAGCAGCCAGACACTAGCGGGTTCCTACAATGAGCAGTTCTTC.

V is TRBV6-2 or TRBV6-3 and J is TRBJ2-2; 14 bases are a match to TRBD2. The germline V gene encodes CDR1 MNHEY and CDR2 SVGEGT. This CDR3 has 19 residues. The junction had 3 bases not matched to a gene; V was cut back by 0 bases and J by 0 bases. The CDR3 nucleotides are TGTGCCAGCAGTTACTCAAGACTAGCGGGAGGGCCGAACACCGGGGAGCTGTTTTTT. Translated: CASSYSRLAGGPNTGELFF.

This chain links TRBV11-2 with TRBJ2-3; the D gene is possibly TRBD2 (5 bases). Germline-derived CDR1 and CDR2 are SGHAT and FQNNGV. The length of the CDR3 is 16 residues. Trimming pared 0 bases from V and 2 bases from J, leaving 12 bases between. The CDR3 sequence: CASSLDNRGFTDTQYF. The DNA of the CDR3 is TGTGCCAGCAGCTTAGATAATCGGGGATTCACAGATACGCAGTATTTT. The full variable domain, with the rest looked up from reference TRBV11-2 and TRBJ2-3, is EAGVAQSPRYKIIEKRQSVAFWCNPISGHATLYWYQQILGQGPKLLIQFQNNGVVDDSQLPKDRFSAERLKGVDSTLKIQPAKLEDSAVYLCASSLDNRGFTDTQYFGPGTRLTVL.

The CDR3 is CASSPHGGKSGDTQYF. The CDR3 coding sequence is TGTGCCAGCAGCCCCCATGGAGGGAAGTCGGGGGATACGCAGTATTTT. The chain is built from TRBV11-2 and TRBJ2-3, with TRBD2 as a possible D gene (6 bases). The CDR3 sequence is 16 residues long. V was cut by 5 bases and J by 6 bases, with 21 bases left in between. Germline V gives CDR1 SGHAT, CDR2 FQNNGV.

The rearrangement joins TRBV25-1 to TRBJ2-7; 11 bases align to TRBD2. CDR1 is MGHDK, CDR2 SYGVNS, per germline. V trimming: 0 bases; J trimming: 4 bases; junction bases outside the gene matches: 8. The CDR3 has 17 amino acids. CDR3 nucleotides: TGTGCCAGCAGTGAATATACCCTAGCGGGAGGCAGATACGAGCAGTACTTC. It specifies CASSEYTLAGGRYEQYF.

The rearrangement joins TRBV7-7 to TRBJ2-5, with a weak D call TRBD2 (5 bases). Trimming left V 5 bases short and J 1 base short, with 14 bases between. In germline, CDR1 is SSHAT, CDR2 FNYEAQ (reference sequence). The CDR3 totals 15 residues. The CDR3 DNA sequence: TGTGCCAGCAGCCGAGGAGCCGGGATCCAAGAGACCCAGTACTTC. Encoded protein: CASSRGAGIQETQYF.

The chain employs TRBV2 and TRBJ1-1; maybe TRBD1 (6 bases). CDR3 length: 14 residues. Germline CDR1 is SNHLY and CDR2 is FYNNEI. Deletions cut 4 bases from V and 3 bases from J, with 12 bases between. The CDR3 DNA reads TGTGCCAGCAGTGTAAGGGGGGGGGACACTGAAGCTTTCTTT. Its protein is CASSVRGGDTEAFF. Based on the CDR3 plus reference TRBV2 and TRBJ1-1, the full variable domain is EPEVTQTPSHQVTQMGQEVILRCVPISNHLYFYWYRQILGQKVEFLVSFYNNEISEKSEIFDDQFSVERPDGSNFTLKIRSTKLEDSAMYFCASSVRGGDTEAFFGQGTRLTVV.

This chain uses TRBV18 with TRBJ1-2; 7 bases fit TRBD1. Germline trimming cut 5 bases from V and 2 bases from J; bases unmatched to any gene: 8. CDR1 KGHSH and CDR2 LQKENI come from the germline V gene. The CDR3 is 15 amino acids. CDR3 in amino acids: CASSGGQVSNYGYTF. CDR3 DNA: TGTGCCAGCTCAGGAGGACAGGTATCCAACTATGGCTACACCTTC.

V is TRBV5-4 and J is TRBJ2-7; D is uncertain. The CDR3 length is 15 residues. The V and J ends lost 2 bases and 3 bases respectively, with 15 bases between them. Germline V gene lookup returns CDR1 SGHNT and CDR2 YYREEE (reference sequence). The chain's CDR3 is CASSLALPSLYEQYF. CDR3 sequence (DNA): TGTGCCAGCAGCTTAGCACTCCCGTCGCTCTACGAGCAGTACTTC.

This chain joins TRBV3-1 (or the pseudogene TRBV3-2) and TRBJ2-5; 9 bases are shared with TRBD1. Looked up from germline, CDR1 is LGHDT and CDR2 is YNNKEL (reference sequence). J was trimmed by 1 base and V by 0 bases; bases with no gene match: 9. The CDR3 totals 18 residues. CDR3 in amino acids: CASSQDRDRDFLQETQYF. CDR3 DNA sequence: TGTGCCAGCAGCCAAGATCGGGACAGGGATTTTCTCCAAGAGACCCAGTACTTC.

The chain joins TRBV4-3 to TRBJ2-7, with TRBD1 matching 10 bases. Germline lookup yields CDR1 LGHNA and CDR2 YSLEER. CDR3 length: 16 amino acids. The ends lost 3 bases at V and 3 bases at J; junction bases unmatched: 8. CDR3: CASSQEVTGGLYEQYF. The CDR3 coding sequence is TGCGCCAGCAGCCAGGAGGTGACAGGGGGCCTCTACGAGCAGTACTTC.

V gene TRBV19 combines with J gene TRBJ1-2; D is ambiguous. The length of the CDR3 is 12 residues. The ends were cut back, 5 bases at V and 4 bases at J, with 8 bases in the middle. The germline gives CDR1 LNHDA, CDR2 SQIVND (reference sequence). The CDR3 DNA sequence: TGTGCCAGTAGTTTGTCCGTCTATGGCTACACCTTC. This encodes CASSLSVYGYTF.

The J gene is TRBJ2-7, the V gene TRBV10-3; TRBD2 agrees at 7 bases. Germline loops: CDR1 ENHRY, CDR2 SYGVKD. V was pared by 3 bases and J by 0 bases, with 5 bases of the junction left unmatched. The CDR3 contains 15 residues. CDR3 region: CAISEWTRSSYEQYF. CDR3 nucleotides: TGTGCCATCAGTGAATGGACTAGGAGCTCCTACGAGCAGTACTTC.

The chain joins TRBV27 to TRBJ1-2, with a possible D match to TRBD1 (5 bases). Germline V CDR1 and CDR2: MNHEY, SMNVEV (reference sequence). The ends were cut back, 6 bases at V and 5 bases at J, with 22 bases in the middle. The CDR3 sequence is 16 residues long. The CDR3 bases are TGTGCCAGCAGGTTACCCCTAAGAAGGGGAGGGTATGGCTACACCTTC. Translated: CASRLPLRRGGYGYTF.

The chain recombines TRBV10-3 with TRBJ2-7; 16 positions match TRBD2. J lost 6 bases, V lost 10 bases, and 6 bases had no gene match. The CDR3 runs 14 residues. The germline V gene has CDR1 ENHRY and CDR2 SYGVKD. The CDR3 DNA is TGTGCCACCCTAGGGACTAGCGGGAGGGGCGAGCAGTACTTC. Amino acids: CATLGTSGRGEQYF.

The chain uses TRBV5-4 and TRBJ2-6; a possible D gene is TRBD2 (5 bases). Trimming removed 4 bases from V and 0 bases from J, with 8 bases in between. Germline V lookup: CDR1 SGHNT, CDR2 YYREEE (reference sequence). The CDR3 is made up of 15 amino acids. The CDR3 loop is CASSPGVSGANVLTF. The DNA of the CDR3 is TGTGCCAGCAGCCCCGGGGTCTCTGGGGCCAACGTCCTGACTTTC.

The gene calls are TRBV6-5 and TRBJ2-3, with a tentative D call TRBD1 (6 bases). V shed 6 bases and J shed 4 bases, with 8 bases lying between them. The CDR3 has 12 residues. Germline loops: CDR1 MNHEY, CDR2 SVGAGI. The DNA for the CDR3 is TGTGCCAGCAGGACAGGCGCAGATACGCAGTATTTT. Translating gives CASRTGADTQYF.